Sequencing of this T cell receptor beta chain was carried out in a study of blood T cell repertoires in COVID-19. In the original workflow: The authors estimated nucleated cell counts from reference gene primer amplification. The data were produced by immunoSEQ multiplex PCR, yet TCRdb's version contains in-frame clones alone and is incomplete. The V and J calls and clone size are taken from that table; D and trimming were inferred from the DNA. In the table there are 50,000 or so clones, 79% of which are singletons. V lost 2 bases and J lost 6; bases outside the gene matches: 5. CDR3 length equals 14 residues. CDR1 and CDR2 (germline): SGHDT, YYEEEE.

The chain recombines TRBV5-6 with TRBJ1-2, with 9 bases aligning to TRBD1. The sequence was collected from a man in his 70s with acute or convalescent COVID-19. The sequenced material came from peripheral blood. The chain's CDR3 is CASSFPDRGNGYTF. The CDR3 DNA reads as TGTGCCAGCAGCTTCCCAGACAGGGGGAATGGCTACACCTTC.